Each of the 12 T cell receptor beta chains below was sequenced from the same sample in a study of vaccination and CD4 T cells after COVID-19. MiXCR, applied by TCRdb to the PCR reads, yields one record per CDR3 protein. This sample carries just over 20,000 distinct CDR3 sequences, about 60% of them seen once, and the ten largest clones take 1.1%. The input for sequencing was CD4+ T cells from blood, taken before SARS-CoV-2 vaccination. The receptors here all came from a human donor who had recovered from COVID-19.

This clonotype was seen only a few times. The chain recombines TRBV20-1 with TRBJ2-2; 13 nucleotides line up with TRBD2. The CDR3 has 16 residues. Germline V gene sequence: CDR1 DFQATT, CDR2 SNEGSKA (reference sequence). Trimming took 6 bases from V and 7 from J; bases not matched to a gene: 11. This CDR3 reads CSAPGTSGKAIGELFF. As DNA, the CDR3 is TGCAGTGCCCCTGGGACTAGCGGGAAGGCAATCGGGGAGCTGTTTTTT.

The chain has TRBV15 and TRBJ1-5, with 12 bases lining up with TRBD1. Germline CDR1 LNHNV, CDR2 YYDKDF (reference sequence). There are 16 residues in the CDR3. After removal of 6 bases from V and 7 bases from J, the junction contained 10 bases not matched to a gene. The DNA of the CDR3 is TGTGCCACCAGAGGGCCGGGGACAGGGGGCGTCCAGCCCCAGCATTTT. Amino acid sequence: CATRGPGTGGVQPQHF.

V and J are TRBV28 and TRBJ1-6; a weak D match, TRBD1 (6 bases). Germline CDR1 reads MDHEN; CDR2 reads SYDVKM. The CDR3 contains 12 residues. V lost 5 bases and J 14 bases, leaving 13 bases between the germline ends. CDR3 DNA: TGTGCCAGCAGTCCGTGGACAGAGTCCCTCCACTTT. Translating gives CASSPWTESLHF. The whole variable domain, remainder taken from reference TRBV28 and TRBJ1-6, is DVKVTQSSRYLVKRTGEKVFLECVQDMDHENMFWYRQDPGLGLRLIYFSYDVKMKEKGDIPEGYSVSREKKERFSLILESASTNQTSMYLCASSPWTESLHFGNGTRLTVT.

The chain links TRBV20-1 to TRBJ2-3; TRBD1 aligns across 9 bases. The CDR3 extends over 14 amino acids. CDR1 and CDR2 from the germline V gene are DFQATT and SNEGSKA (reference sequence). V gave up 6 bases and J gave up 4 bases; unmatched junction bases: 8. The CDR3 is CSAPPGQGADTQYF. CDR3 DNA sequence: TGCAGTGCCCCTCCGGGACAGGGAGCAGATACGCAGTATTTT.

The chain carries TRBV28 and TRBJ2-7; D ambiguous. The V and J ends lost 2 bases and 5 bases respectively, with 16 bases between them. Germline CDR1 reads MDHEN; CDR2 reads SYDVKM. This CDR3 is built from 15 residues. The CDR3 DNA reads TGTGCCAGCAGTTTAGGTGGCAAAATTAGGGACGAGCAGTACTTC. Residues: CASSLGGKIRDEQYF.

This clonotype has just a few counts. V and J are TRBV20-1 and TRBJ2-3, with 10 positions matching TRBD2. V dropped 3 bases and J dropped 2; count of bases not matched to a gene: 5. The CDR3 has 15 residues. Germline CDR1 and CDR2: DFQATT and SNEGSKA (reference sequence). CDR3 sequence: CSASLTSGNTDTQYF. CDR3 coding DNA: TGCAGTGCTAGCCTAACTAGCGGGAACACAGATACGCAGTATTTT.

This chain uses TRBV20-1 with TRBJ1-3; D is undetermined. The CDR3 sequence is 11 residues long. V gave up 6 bases and J gave up 12 bases, with 15 bases separating them. CDR1 and CDR2 (germline): DFQATT, SNEGSKA (reference sequence). The CDR3 here is CSAPDRLGIYF. DNA for the CDR3: TGCAGTGCCCCAGACCGACTCGGCATATATTTT.

This clonotype was observed a handful of times. The V call is TRBV20-1, the J call TRBJ2-7; D not resolved. This CDR3 is built from 15 residues. Germline values: CDR1 DFQATT, CDR2 SNEGSKA (reference sequence). Trimming cost V 3 bases and J 3 bases, with 18 bases left between them. The CDR3 DNA reads as TGCAGTGCTAGTGACCGGCCCAGCCCCTTCTACGAGCAGTACTTC. The encoded protein is CSASDRPSPFYEQYF.

The rearrangement joins TRBV20-1 to TRBJ2-7, with D perhaps matching TRBD2 (6 bases). The germline gives CDR1 DFQATT, CDR2 SNEGSKA (reference sequence). V was trimmed by 6 bases and J by 3 bases, leaving 12 bases between them. This CDR3 is 12 amino acids long. The chain's CDR3 is CSAPQGGYEQYF. DNA of the CDR3: TGCAGTGCGCCTCAGGGAGGCTACGAGCAGTACTTC.

This rearrangement joins TRBV9 to TRBJ2-1; 9 bases match TRBD2. V shed 0 bases and J 6 bases; nucleotides not matched to a gene: 7. The CDR3 covers 16 residues. In germline, CDR1 is SGDLS, CDR2 YYNGEE. CDR3 nucleotide sequence: TGTGCCAGCAGCGTAGATGGACTAGCGCCAATCAATGAGCAGTTCTTC. Translation gives CASSVDGLAPINEQFF.

This chain links TRBV5-1 with TRBJ1-2; unclear D gene. Deletions cut 0 bases from V and 0 bases from J, with 9 bases between. The CDR3 sequence is 15 residues long. Germline assignment: CDR1 SGHRS and CDR2 YFSETQ. DNA of the CDR3: TGCGCCAGCAGCTTGGACAGCAGGTCTAACTATGGCTACACCTTC. Protein sequence: CASSLDSRSNYGYTF.

As DNA, the CDR3 is TGTGCCAGCAGCCCGGACAGCCGACCTTACAATGAGCAGTTCTTC. This gives the protein CASSPDSRPYNEQFF. J is TRBJ2-1 and V is TRBV27, with D maybe TRBD1 (6 bases). V was trimmed by 6 bases and J by 4 bases, leaving 16 bases between them. CDR1 and CDR2 from the germline V gene are MNHEY and SMNVEV (reference sequence). The CDR3 is 15 residues long.